The 23 T cell receptor beta chains below come from one sample, sequenced in a study of OX40 agonist ivuxolimab in advanced cancers. Sequencing used immunoSEQ multiplex PCR; TCRdb keeps in-frame clones, though not all of them. The table has some 64,000 clones, around 90% seen once. The sample in question was CD4+ or CD8+ T cells sorted from blood, obtained in a trial of the OX40 agonist ivuxolimab. These receptors were taken from an adult with an advanced solid tumor such as melanoma, head and neck, liver or kidney cancer.

This chain connects TRBV6-1 to TRBJ1-2; TRBD1 matches 7 bases. Trimming cost V 5 bases and J 2 bases; bases outside gene matches: 8. In germline, CDR1 is MNHNS, CDR2 SASEGT. The CDR3 loop spans 15 amino acids. This CDR3 is CASSSPNRGNYGYTF. CDR3 bases: TGTGCCAGCAGTTCGCCCAACAGGGGCAACTATGGCTACACCTTC.

The chain has TRBV29-1 and TRBJ2-3; 8 bases agree with TRBD1. Germline assignment: CDR1 SQVTM and CDR2 ANQGSEA. The ends lost 5 bases at V and 5 bases at J; junction bases unmatched: 6. This CDR3 region has 13 residues. As DNA, the CDR3 is TGCAGCGTTCGCAGGGGGCGAGGAGATACGCAGTATTTT. Its translation: CSVRRGRGDTQYF.

The chain carries TRBV7-2 and TRBJ2-4; 8 bases line up with TRBD2. CDR1 is SGHTA and CDR2 is FQGNSA in the germline V gene. This CDR3 spans 16 amino acids. V shed 4 bases, J shed 0 bases, and the junction held 5 bases outside the gene matches. This chain's CDR3 is CASSSQTSAAKNIQYF. In nucleotides, the CDR3 is TGTGCCAGCAGCTCCCAGACTAGCGCAGCCAAAAACATTCAGTACTTC.

The chain employs TRBV5-6 and TRBJ2-3, with D perhaps being TRBD1 or TRBD2 (5 bases each). Germline CDR1 reads SGHDT; CDR2 reads YYEEEE. The V end was cut by 5 bases, the J end by 2 bases, with 9 bases between. CDR3 size: 13 residues. The CDR3 DNA is TGTGCCAGCAGACGGGACCTCACAGATACGCAGTATTTT. It is translated as CASRRDLTDTQYF.

This chain uses TRBV30 with TRBJ2-5; 10 bases align to TRBD1. This CDR3 contains 14 residues. Trimming removed 3 bases from V and 5 bases from J; junction bases left unmatched: 6. Germline assignment: CDR1 GTSNPN and CDR2 SVGIG (reference sequence). The CDR3 is CAWRDRGHGETQYF. CDR3 nucleotide sequence: TGTGCCTGGAGAGACAGGGGGCACGGGGAGACCCAGTACTTC.

The chain has TRBV6-5 and TRBJ2-2, with a tentative D call TRBD1 (6 bases). There are 14 residues in the CDR3. Trimming left V 6 bases short and J 7 bases short, with 15 bases between. Per germline, CDR1 MNHEY and CDR2 SVGAGI. CDR3 region: CASRRDTTGGELFF. As DNA, the CDR3 is TGTGCCAGCAGACGGGACACCACGGGCGGGGAGCTGTTTTTT.

The table lists this clone with a count of one. The CDR3, as DNA: TGTGCCAGCAGCCTTTCCGATACGCAGTATTTT. This translates into CASSLSDTQYF. The genes are TRBV5-4 and TRBJ2-3; no firm D call. V was pared by 4 bases and J by 6 bases, with 6 bases between. Germline lookup yields CDR1 SGHNT and CDR2 YYREEE (reference sequence). The CDR3 has 11 amino acids.

The V and J genes are TRBV28 and TRBJ1-5; D not certain. Trimming cost V 3 bases and J 4 bases, with 7 bases left between them. This CDR3 region has 13 residues. Germline lookup yields CDR1 MDHEN and CDR2 SYDVKM. CDR3 protein: CASSFLGNQPQHF. The CDR3, as DNA: TGTGCCAGCAGTTTCTTGGGAAATCAGCCCCAGCATTTT.

This chain connects TRBV19 to TRBJ1-1; D perhaps matches TRBD1 (5 bases). The CDR3 spans 17 residues. Germline CDR1 and CDR2: LNHDA and SQIVND (reference sequence). The V end lost 7 bases, the J end lost 6 bases, and 27 bases lay between the germline ends. The chain's CDR3 is CASKGPGGTLLSAEAFF. In DNA, the CDR3 is TGTGCCAGTAAGGGGCCCGGGGGAACCCTCCTCTCCGCTGAAGCTTTCTTT.

The chain joins TRBV6-5 to TRBJ2-2; TRBD1 matches 9 bases. The length of the CDR3 is 16 residues. V lost 0 bases and J lost 6; bases outside the gene matches: 5. Germline assignment: CDR1 MNHEY and CDR2 SVGAGI. CDR3 region: CASSYSTGGAAGELFF. For the CDR3, the DNA is TGTGCCAGCAGTTACTCGACAGGGGGGGCCGCCGGGGAGCTGTTTTTT.

The chain is built from TRBV14 and TRBJ2-7; the D call may be TRBD1 or TRBD2 (5 bases each). The DNA end lines up better with TRBJ2-5; the J call may be wrong. Germline V lookup: CDR1 SGHDN, CDR2 FVKESK. The CDR3 extends over 14 amino acids. CDR3 nucleotides: TGTGCCAGCAGCCGCCTGGGACGACAAGAGACCCAGTACTTC. It encodes CASSRLGRQETQYF.

In nucleotides, the CDR3 is TGTGCCAGCAGAACCGGGACAGGGAACACAGATACGCAGTATTTT. This translates into CASRTGTGNTDTQYF. The chain is built from TRBV6-6 and TRBJ2-3, with TRBD1 matching over 9 bases. Germline V gene lookup returns CDR1 MNHNY and CDR2 SVGAGI (reference sequence). This CDR3 is built from 15 residues. Trimming at V came to 6 bases and at J to 2 bases, leaving 6 bases not matched to a gene.

The rearrangement links TRBV18 to TRBJ1-5, with D hard to call. CDR3 size: 16 residues. V was trimmed by 3 bases and J by 0 bases, leaving 12 bases between them. From germline, CDR1 is KGHSH and CDR2 LQKENI. The CDR3 spells CASSPMRTYSNQPQHF. CDR3 coding DNA: TGTGCCAGCTCACCGATGCGGACTTATAGCAATCAGCCCCAGCATTTT.

This chain joins TRBV4-1 and TRBJ2-7, with a possible D match to TRBD1 (5 bases). V shed 1 base and J shed 3 bases, with 10 bases lying between them. This CDR3 is built from 14 residues. Germline V lookup: CDR1 MGHRA, CDR2 YSYEKL. The CDR3 reads CASSQGQSFYEQYF. The CDR3 nucleotides read TGCGCCAGCAGCCAAGGACAGTCTTTCTACGAGCAGTACTTC.

V is TRBV30 and J is TRBJ1-3, with D perhaps TRBD1 (5 bases). The length of the CDR3 is 14 residues. CDR1 GTSNPN and CDR2 SVGIG come from the germline V gene (reference sequence). Trimming stripped 3 bases from V and 2 bases from J, with 11 bases between. CDR3 bases: TGTGCCTGGAGGGGCAGGGAAACTGGAAACACCATATATTTT. This encodes CAWRGRETGNTIYF.

The chain is built from TRBV18 and TRBJ2-2, with D possibly TRBD2 on 6 matching bases. CDR1 and CDR2 from the germline V gene are KGHSH and LQKENI. This CDR3 contains 19 residues. Trimming removed 3 bases from V and 1 base from J, with 21 bases in between. CDR3 DNA: TGTGCCAGCTCACCGCTGCCCTCAATCGGGACTCAGAACACCGGGGAGCTGTTTTTT. It codes for CASSPLPSIGTQNTGELFF.

The table lists this clone with a count of one. The CDR3 sequence: CAWSGLGAGELFF. The CDR3 DNA sequence: TGTGCCTGGAGTGGACTAGGTGCAGGGGAGCTGTTTTTT. J is TRBJ2-2 and V is TRBV30, with TRBD2 as a possible D gene (6 bases). The CDR3 runs 13 residues. Looked up from germline, CDR1 is GTSNPN and CDR2 is SVGIG (reference sequence). Trimming stripped 1 base from V and 8 bases from J, with 11 bases between.

Here the CDR3 reads CASSQIAGGTDTQYF. The CDR3 DNA sequence: TGTGCCAGCAGCCAAATAGCGGGAGGCACAGATACGCAGTATTTT. The J gene is TRBJ2-3, the V gene TRBV11-2, with 9 positions matching TRBD2. V lost 5 bases to trimming and J lost 1 base; unmatched junction nucleotides: 4. CDR1 and CDR2 from the germline V gene are SGHAT and FQNNGV. The CDR3 has 15 residues.

The chain has TRBV19 and TRBJ2-2; either TRBD1 or TRBD2 may fit D (5 bases each). Trimming took off 2 bases at V and 3 bases at J, with 10 bases between the two ends. In germline, CDR1 is LNHDA, CDR2 SQIVND (reference sequence). The CDR3 has 15 residues. CDR3 sequence: CASSIRGVDTGELFF. DNA of the CDR3: TGTGCCAGTAGTATAAGAGGGGTGGACACCGGGGAGCTGTTTTTT.

The chain recombines TRBV5-1 with TRBJ2-3, with D unclear. Germline V lookup: CDR1 SGHRS, CDR2 YFSETQ. CDR3 length: 11 residues. With 4 bases removed from V and 7 bases from J, the gap between germline ends came to 7 bases. This CDR3 is CASSGDYTQYF. The CDR3 DNA sequence: TGCGCCAGCAGCGGGGATTATACGCAGTATTTT.

The chain couples TRBV28 to TRBJ1-2; 7 positions agree with TRBD1. V gave up 7 bases and J gave up 4 bases; unmatched junction bases: 9. Germline V gene data show CDR1 as MDHEN and CDR2 as SYDVKM. CDR3 size: 14 residues. CDR3: CASTYPDRTYGYTF. Written as DNA, the CDR3 is TGTGCCAGCACGTACCCGGACAGGACCTATGGCTACACCTTC.

The chain employs TRBV7-2 and TRBJ2-7; D is uncertain. The CDR3 covers 13 residues. Germline V gives CDR1 SGHTA, CDR2 FQGNSA. Trimming removed 5 bases at V and 0 bases at J, with 8 bases between. The CDR3 region has the DNA TGTGCCAGCAGCCACAATCCCTCCTACGAGCAGTACTTC. This sequence encodes CASSHNPSYEQYF.

This chain links TRBV5-1 with TRBJ1-4; TRBD1 agrees at 7 bases. Germline V gene data show CDR1 as SGHRS and CDR2 as YFSETQ. The CDR3 has 14 residues. V was clipped by 8 bases and J by 5 bases; unmatched bases: 9. CDR3 in amino acids: CASSPEGANEKLFF. In nucleotides, the CDR3 is TGCGCCAGTAGTCCGGAGGGGGCGAATGAAAAACTGTTTTTT.